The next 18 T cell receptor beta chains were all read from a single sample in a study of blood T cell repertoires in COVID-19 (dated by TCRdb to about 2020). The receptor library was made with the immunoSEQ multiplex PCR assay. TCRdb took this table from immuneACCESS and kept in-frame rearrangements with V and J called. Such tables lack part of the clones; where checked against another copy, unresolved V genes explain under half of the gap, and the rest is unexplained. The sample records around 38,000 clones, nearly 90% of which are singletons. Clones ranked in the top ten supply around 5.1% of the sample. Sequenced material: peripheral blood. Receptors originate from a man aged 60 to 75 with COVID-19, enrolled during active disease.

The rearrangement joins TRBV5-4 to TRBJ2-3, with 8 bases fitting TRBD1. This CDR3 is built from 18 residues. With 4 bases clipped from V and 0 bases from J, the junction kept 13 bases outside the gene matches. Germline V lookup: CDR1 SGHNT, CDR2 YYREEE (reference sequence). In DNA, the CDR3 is TGTGCCAGCAGCAAAGCCCTACAGGGGGTGCCCAGCACAGATACGCAGTATTTT. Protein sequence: CASSKALQGVPSTDTQYF.

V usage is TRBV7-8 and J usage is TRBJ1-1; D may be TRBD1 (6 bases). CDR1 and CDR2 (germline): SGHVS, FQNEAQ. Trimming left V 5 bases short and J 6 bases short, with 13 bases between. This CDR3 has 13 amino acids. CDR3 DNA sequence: TGTGCCAGCAGCGAAGTAGGGGGACCTGAAGCTTTCTTT. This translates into CASSEVGGPEAFF.

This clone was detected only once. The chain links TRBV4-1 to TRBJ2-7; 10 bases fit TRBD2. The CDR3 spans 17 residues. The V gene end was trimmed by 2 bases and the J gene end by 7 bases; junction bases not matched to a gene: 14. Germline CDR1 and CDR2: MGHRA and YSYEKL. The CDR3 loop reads CASSQRQGASGSLEQYF. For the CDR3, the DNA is TGCGCCAGCAGCCAACGTCAAGGCGCTAGCGGGAGTTTAGAGCAGTACTTC.

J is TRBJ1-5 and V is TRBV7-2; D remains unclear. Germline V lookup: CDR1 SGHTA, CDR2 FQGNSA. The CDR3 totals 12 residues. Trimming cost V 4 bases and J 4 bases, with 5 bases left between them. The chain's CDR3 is CASSSYNQPQHF. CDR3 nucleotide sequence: TGTGCCAGCAGCTCTTATAATCAGCCCCAGCATTTT.

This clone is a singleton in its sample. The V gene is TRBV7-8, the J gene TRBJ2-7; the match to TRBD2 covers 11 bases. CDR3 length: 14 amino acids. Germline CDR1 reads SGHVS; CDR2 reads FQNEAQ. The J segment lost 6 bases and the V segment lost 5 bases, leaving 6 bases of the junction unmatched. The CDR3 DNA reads TGTGCCAGCAGCATACTAGCGGGAGAATCCGAGCAGTACTTC. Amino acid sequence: CASSILAGESEQYF.

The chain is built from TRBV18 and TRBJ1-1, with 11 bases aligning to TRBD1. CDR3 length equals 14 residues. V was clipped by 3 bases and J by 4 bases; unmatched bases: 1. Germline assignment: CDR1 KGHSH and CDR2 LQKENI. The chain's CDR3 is CASSPGTGGTEAFF. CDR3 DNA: TGTGCCAGCTCACCGGGGACAGGGGGCACTGAAGCTTTCTTT.

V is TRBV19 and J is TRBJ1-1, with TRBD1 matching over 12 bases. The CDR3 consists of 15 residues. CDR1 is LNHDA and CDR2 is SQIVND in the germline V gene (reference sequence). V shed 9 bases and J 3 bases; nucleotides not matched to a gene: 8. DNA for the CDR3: TGTGCCAGCAGGGACAGGGGGCGCGTGGACACTGAAGCTTTCTTT. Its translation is CASRDRGRVDTEAFF.

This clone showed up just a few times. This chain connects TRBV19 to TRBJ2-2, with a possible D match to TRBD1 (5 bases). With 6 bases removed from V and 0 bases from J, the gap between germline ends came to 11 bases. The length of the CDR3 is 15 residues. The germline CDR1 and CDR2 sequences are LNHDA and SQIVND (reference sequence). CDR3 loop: CASSPGSSNTGELFF. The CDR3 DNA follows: TGTGCCAGTAGCCCAGGGTCGTCGAACACCGGGGAGCTGTTTTTT.

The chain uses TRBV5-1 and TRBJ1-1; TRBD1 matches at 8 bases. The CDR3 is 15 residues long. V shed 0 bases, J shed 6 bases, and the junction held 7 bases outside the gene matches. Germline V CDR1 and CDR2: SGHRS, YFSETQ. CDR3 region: CASSLEQGAGAEAFF. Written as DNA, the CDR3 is TGCGCCAGCAGCTTGGAGCAGGGGGCTGGGGCTGAAGCTTTCTTT.

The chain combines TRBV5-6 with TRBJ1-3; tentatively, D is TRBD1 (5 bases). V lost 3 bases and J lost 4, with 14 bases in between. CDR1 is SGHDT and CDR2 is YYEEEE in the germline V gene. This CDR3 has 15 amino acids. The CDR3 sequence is CASSSIGGVGNTIYF. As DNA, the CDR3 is TGTGCCAGCAGCTCAATCGGGGGAGTGGGAAACACCATATATTTT.

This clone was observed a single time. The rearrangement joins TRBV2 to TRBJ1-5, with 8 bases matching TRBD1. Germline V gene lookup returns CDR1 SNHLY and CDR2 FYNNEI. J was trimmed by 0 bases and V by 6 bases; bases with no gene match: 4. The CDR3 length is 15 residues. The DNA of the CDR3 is TGTGCCAGCAGCGCCGACAGGGGTAGCAATCAGCCCCAGCATTTT. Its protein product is CASSADRGSNQPQHF. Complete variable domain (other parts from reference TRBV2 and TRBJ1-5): EPEVTQTPSHQVTQMGQEVILRCVPISNHLYFYWYRQILGQKVEFLVSFYNNEISEKSEIFDDQFSVERPDGSNFTLKIRSTKLEDSAMYFCASSADRGSNQPQHFGDGTRLSIL.

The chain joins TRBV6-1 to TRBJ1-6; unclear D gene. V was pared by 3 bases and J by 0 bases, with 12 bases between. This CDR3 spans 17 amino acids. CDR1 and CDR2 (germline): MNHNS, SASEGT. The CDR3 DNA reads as TGTGCCAGCAGTGAGCGCGGGAGAAGCTCCTATAATTCACCCCTCCACTTT. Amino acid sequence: CASSERGRSSYNSPLHF.

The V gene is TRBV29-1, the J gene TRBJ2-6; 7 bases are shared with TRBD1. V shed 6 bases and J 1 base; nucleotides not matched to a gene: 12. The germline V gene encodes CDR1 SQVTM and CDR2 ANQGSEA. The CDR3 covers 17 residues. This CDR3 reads CSVLGQSYLSGANVLTF. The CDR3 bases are TGCAGCGTCCTGGGACAGAGTTACCTTTCTGGGGCCAACGTCCTGACTTTC.

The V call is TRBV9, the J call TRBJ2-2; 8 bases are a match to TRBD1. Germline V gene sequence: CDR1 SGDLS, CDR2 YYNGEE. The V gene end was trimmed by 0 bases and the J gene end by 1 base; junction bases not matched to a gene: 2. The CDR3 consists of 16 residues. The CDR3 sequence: CASSVGGTGNTGELFF. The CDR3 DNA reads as TGTGCCAGCAGCGTAGGGGGGACAGGGAACACCGGGGAGCTGTTTTTT.

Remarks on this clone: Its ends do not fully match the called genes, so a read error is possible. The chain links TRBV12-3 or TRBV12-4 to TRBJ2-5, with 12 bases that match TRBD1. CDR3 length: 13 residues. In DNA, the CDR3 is TGTGCCAGCAGCCCCGGGACAGGGGGCGAAACCCACTTC. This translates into CASSPGTGGETHF.

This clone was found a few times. CDR3 protein: CASSRETGELFF. CDR3 bases: TGTGCCAGCAGCCGGGAAACCGGGGAGCTGTTTTTT. The chain couples TRBV28 to TRBJ2-2, with a weak D call TRBD2 (5 bases). V lost 6 bases, J lost 5 bases, and 7 bases lay in between. Germline V lookup: CDR1 MDHEN, CDR2 SYDVKM. The CDR3 extends over 12 amino acids.

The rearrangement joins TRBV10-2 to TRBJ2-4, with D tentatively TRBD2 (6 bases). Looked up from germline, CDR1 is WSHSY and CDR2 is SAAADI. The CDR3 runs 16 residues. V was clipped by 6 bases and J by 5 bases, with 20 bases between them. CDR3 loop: CASSPPRGRLQNIQYF. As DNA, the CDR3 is TGCGCCAGCAGCCCCCCCAGAGGGAGGCTACAAAACATTCAGTACTTC.

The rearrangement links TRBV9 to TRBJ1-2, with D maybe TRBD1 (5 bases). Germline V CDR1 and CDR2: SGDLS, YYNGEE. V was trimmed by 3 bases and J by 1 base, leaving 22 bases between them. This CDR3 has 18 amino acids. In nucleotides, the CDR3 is TGTGCCAGCAGCGCCAATAGATACGAGACAGAAAATAACTATGGCTACACCTTC. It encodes CASSANRYETENNYGYTF.